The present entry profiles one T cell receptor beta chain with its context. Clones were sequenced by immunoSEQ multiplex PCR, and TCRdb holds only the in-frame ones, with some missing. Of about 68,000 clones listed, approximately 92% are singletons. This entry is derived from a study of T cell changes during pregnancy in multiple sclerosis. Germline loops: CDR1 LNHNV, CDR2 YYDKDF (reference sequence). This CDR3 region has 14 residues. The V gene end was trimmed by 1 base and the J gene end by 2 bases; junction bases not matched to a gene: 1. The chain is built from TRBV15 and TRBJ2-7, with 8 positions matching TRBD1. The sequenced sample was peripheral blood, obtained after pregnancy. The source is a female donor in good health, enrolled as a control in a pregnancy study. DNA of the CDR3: TGTGCCACCAGCAGAGTACAGGGGGCCTACGAGCAGTACTTC. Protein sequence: CATSRVQGAYEQYF.